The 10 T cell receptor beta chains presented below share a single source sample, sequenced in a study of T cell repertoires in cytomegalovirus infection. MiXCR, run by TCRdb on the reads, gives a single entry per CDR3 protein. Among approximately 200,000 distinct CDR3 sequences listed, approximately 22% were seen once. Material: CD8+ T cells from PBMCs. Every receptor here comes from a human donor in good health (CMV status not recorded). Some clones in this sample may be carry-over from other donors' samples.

The DNA of the CDR3 is TGCAGTGCTAACGGGCTAGCGGGGGGGCCAGAGACCCAGTACTTC. Protein sequence: CSANGLAGGPETQYF. The chain employs TRBV20-1 and TRBJ2-5, with 12 bases lining up with TRBD2. The CDR3 extends over 15 amino acids. With V trimmed by 4 bases and J by 4 bases, 7 bases remained unmatched. The germline CDR1 and CDR2 sequences are DFQATT and SNEGSKA (reference sequence).

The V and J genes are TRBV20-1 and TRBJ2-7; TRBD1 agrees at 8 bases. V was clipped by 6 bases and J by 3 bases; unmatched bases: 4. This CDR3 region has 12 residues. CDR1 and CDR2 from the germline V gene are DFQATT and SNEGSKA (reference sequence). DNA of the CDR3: TGCAGTGCAGGACAGGGTTTCTACGAGCAGTACTTC. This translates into CSAGQGFYEQYF.

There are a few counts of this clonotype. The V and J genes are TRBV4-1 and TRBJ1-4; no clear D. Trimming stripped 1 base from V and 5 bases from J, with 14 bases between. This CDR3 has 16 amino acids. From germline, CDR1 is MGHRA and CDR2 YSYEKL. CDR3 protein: CASSQGFGKDNEKLFF. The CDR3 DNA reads TGCGCCAGCAGCCAAGGCTTTGGCAAGGACAATGAAAAACTGTTTTTT.

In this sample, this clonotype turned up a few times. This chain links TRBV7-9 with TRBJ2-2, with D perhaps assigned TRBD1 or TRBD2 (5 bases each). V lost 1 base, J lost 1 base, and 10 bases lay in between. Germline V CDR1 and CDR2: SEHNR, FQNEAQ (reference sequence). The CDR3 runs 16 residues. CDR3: CASSLGGAKNTGELFF. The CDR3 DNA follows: TGTGCCAGCAGCTTAGGAGGGGCCAAGAACACCGGGGAGCTGTTTTTT. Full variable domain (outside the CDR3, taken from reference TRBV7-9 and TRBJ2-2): DTGVSQNPRHKITKRGQNVTFRCDPISEHNRLYWYRQTLGQGPEFLTYFQNEAQLEKSRLLSDRFSAERPKGSFSTLEIQRTEQGDSAMYLCASSLGGAKNTGELFFGEGSRLTVL.

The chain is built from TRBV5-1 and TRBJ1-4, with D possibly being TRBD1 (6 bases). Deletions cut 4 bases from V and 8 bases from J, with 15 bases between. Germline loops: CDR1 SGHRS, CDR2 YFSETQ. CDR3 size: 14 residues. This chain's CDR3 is CASSPEGGGEKLFF. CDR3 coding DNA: TGCGCCAGCAGCCCGGAGGGGGGGGGCGAAAAACTGTTTTTT.

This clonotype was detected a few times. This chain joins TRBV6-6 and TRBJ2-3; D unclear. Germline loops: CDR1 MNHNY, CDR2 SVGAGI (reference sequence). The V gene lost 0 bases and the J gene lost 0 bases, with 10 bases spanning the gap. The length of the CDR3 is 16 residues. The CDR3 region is CASSYSLVPSTDTQYF. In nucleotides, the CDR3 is TGTGCCAGCAGTTACTCGTTGGTACCTAGCACAGATACGCAGTATTTT.

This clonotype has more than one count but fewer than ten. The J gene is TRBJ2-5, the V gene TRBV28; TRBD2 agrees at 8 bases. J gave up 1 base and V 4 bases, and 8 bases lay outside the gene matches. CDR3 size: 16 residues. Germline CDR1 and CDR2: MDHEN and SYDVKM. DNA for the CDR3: TGTGCCAGCAGTTCAGAAGCGGGGGAGTTCCAAGAGACCCAGTACTTC. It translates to CASSSEAGEFQETQYF. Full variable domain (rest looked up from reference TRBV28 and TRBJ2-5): DVKVTQSSRYLVKRTGEKVFLECVQDMDHENMFWYRQDPGLGLRLIYFSYDVKMKEKGDIPEGYSVSREKKERFSLILESASTNQTSMYLCASSSEAGEFQETQYFGPGTRLLVL.

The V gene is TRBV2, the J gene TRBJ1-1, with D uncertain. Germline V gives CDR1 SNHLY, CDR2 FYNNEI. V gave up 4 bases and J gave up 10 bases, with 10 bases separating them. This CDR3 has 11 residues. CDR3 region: CASSAGRGAFF. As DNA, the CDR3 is TGTGCCAGCAGTGCAGGCAGAGGAGCTTTCTTT.

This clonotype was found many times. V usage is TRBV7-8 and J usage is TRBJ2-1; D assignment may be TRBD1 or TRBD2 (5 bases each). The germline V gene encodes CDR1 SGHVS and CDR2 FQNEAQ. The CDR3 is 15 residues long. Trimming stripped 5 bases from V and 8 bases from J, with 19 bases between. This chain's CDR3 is CASSRTGPQGDEQFF. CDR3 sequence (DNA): TGTGCCAGCAGCCGGACCGGGCCCCAGGGAGATGAGCAGTTCTTC.

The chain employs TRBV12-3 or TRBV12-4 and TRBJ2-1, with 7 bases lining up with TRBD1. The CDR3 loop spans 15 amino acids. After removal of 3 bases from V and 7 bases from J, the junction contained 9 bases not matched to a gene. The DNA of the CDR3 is TGTGCCAGCAGTTTTTTAGGGGGCGCGAAAAATGAGCAGTTCTTC. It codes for CASSFLGGAKNEQFF.